This paragraph reports one T cell receptor (beta chain). V shed 2 bases and J shed 6 bases, with 7 bases lying between them. In germline, CDR1 is SQVTM, CDR2 ANQGSEA. This CDR3 region has 11 residues. Original data processing: Estimates of nucleated cell counts were drawn from the amplification of reference gene primers. Data came from immunoSEQ multiplex PCR; TCRdb stores just in-frame clones and leaves some out. V, J and clone size reflect that table, while D and trimming were determined from the DNA. The top ten hold roughly 13% of the sample, which has some 31,000 clones, 88% seen once. This specimen belongs to a study of blood T cell repertoires in COVID-19.

This receptor was taken from a human donor with active COVID-19. The donor label of this sample is uncertain. The chain joins TRBV29-1 to TRBJ1-1; tentatively, D is TRBD1 (5 bases). The sample comprised peripheral blood. CDR3 nucleotides: TGCAGCGTTGAACAGGGTCCTGAAGCTTTCTTT. It yields the protein CSVEQGPEAFF.